This T cell receptor beta chain was found in a study of shared clonotypes between healthy human individuals (dated by TCRdb to the early 2020s). The study in broad terms: A couple of women and three men aged 18 to 49 years were included in the cohort. For each donor, CD4 naive and CD4 memory were each given three plates, CD8 naive was given two plates, and CD8 memory was given one plate. To estimate repertoire size and how much clonotypes are shared between individuals, the study performed deep sequencing of blood TCR repertoires from a few healthy adults. To increase sequencing depth and limit assay-specific biases, different laboratories used diverse techniques to prepare libraries and sequence TCR repertoires. Between about 0.85 and 10 billion PBMCs per donor were obtained by leukapheresis. General study outcomes and caveats: Even with the large sequencing depth, rarefaction of the sorted-subset datasets indicated that sequencing was incomplete. Sampling was restricted to blood, and TCR repertoires in tissues likely differ from the TCR repertoires found in blood. Pairwise subsampling led to the expectation that sequencing depth would affect the degree of clonotype sharing among donors. Higher generation probabilities were observed for clonotypes shared by all four sorted-subset donors than for non-shared clonotypes. The small number of donors limited the genetic and exposure-history diversity represented. About 5% of naive CD4, roughly 3.6% of naive CD8, roughly 2.4% of memory CD4, and 0.4% of memory CD8 clonotypes were shared across a few donors. Naive subsets generally had larger estimated clonotype richness than memory subsets.

CD8 naive samples were CD45RO-negative cells positively selected for CCR7, giving a CD45RA+CCR7+ population that excluded TemRA cells. The donors were healthy, HIV-negative adults who had no recently reported acute infections or vaccinations. Every donor was a Caucasian adult residing in Nashville, Tennessee, USA. After blood collection by leukapheresis, PBMCs were isolated using Ficoll-Histopaque density gradient centrifugation and then cryopreserved in the vapor phase of liquid nitrogen. Analytical flow cytometry was used to check the purity and quantity of each magnetically sorted T cell population. Genomic DNA was isolated from every sorted fraction and measured by UV absorbance on a Nanodrop 2000c. Trimming leaves V shorter by 3 bases and J shorter by 5 bases, with the junction holding 7 bases beyond the gene matches. Per the germline V gene, SGHDN is the CDR1 and FVKESK is the CDR2. There are 14 amino acids in the CDR3, from cysteine to phenylalanine inclusive. Kept here is only the CDR3 DNA, which spans 42 bases and is read in frame from base 1.

About this clone itself: Its cognate antigen has yet to be identified. No base qualities exist here, and no much larger clone lies one base off it.

Using the deep immunoSEQ assay, multiplex PCR amplified TCR CDR3 regions from genomic DNA. Genomic DNA extracted from each cell subset was distributed evenly over all wells of several immunoSEQ 96-well plates, and each plate served as one replicate. Each replicate PCR for sorted subsets received approximately 220 ng genomic DNA, equal to about 30,000 T cell genomes. Purified libraries were measured with a Qubit 3.0 fluorometer, size-checked on a Bioanalyzer 2100, and measured again with the KAPA Library Quantification kit. Each immunoSEQ 96-well plate was sequenced on its own single-read 150-cycle Illumina NextSeq 550 flow cell. In the authors' own workflow: Because the immunoSEQ output held only junctional sequences and lacked quality scores, the filtering could not match the filtering applied to full-length reads. Sequences were annotated with PyIR, a Python wrapper for IgBLAST v1.9, using IMGT germline references to assign V/J genes and CDR3. Reads were removed for weak V/J assignments (E-value above 1e-6), missing CDR3, stop codons, out-of-frame junctions, or ambiguous translated residues. A V3J clonotype was defined by an identical inferred V gene, J gene, and CDR3 amino acid sequence. To compute the percentage overlap between repertoires, the number of shared unique clonotypes was divided by the size of the smaller repertoire. RTK rarefaction, the Chao1 estimator, and Recon v2.1 estimates of unobserved clonotypes were used to assess repertoire richness. Generation probabilities were computed with OLGA for all TCRbeta clonotypes obtained by the gDNA method from several donors. Not all clones reach the TCRdb copy of this immuneACCESS table, which keeps in-frame sequences only. Checked studies attribute under half of the gap to unresolved V genes and leave the rest unexplained. V and J calls and clone size are those listed in that table; D and trimming were worked out from the DNA. This sample has about 580,000 clones in its table, and roughly 98% of those were observed once. Approximately 0.3% of the sample lies in the top ten.

Sequencing input: naive CD8+ T cells sorted from blood. This specimen's cell subset or site label, per the study, means: CD45RA+CCR7+. This sequence originates from a man aged 30 to 45 in good health. The chain uses TRBV14 and TRBJ2-7, with 7 bases aligning to TRBD1. The nucleotide sequence is given as TGTGCCAGCAGCCAGTTCGGACAGGTCCACGAGCAGTACTTC. It translates to CASSQFGQVHEQYF.